A single sample is the source of the 19 T cell receptor beta chains below, sequenced in a study of T cell responses to AZD1222 COVID-19 vaccine. Method: immunoSEQ multiplex PCR; TCRdb's copy keeps in-frame clones and lacks some. The sample holds about 97,000 clones, 75% to 90% seen once. The sequencing used peripheral blood, collected on day 0 of AZD1222 vaccination. These TCRs come from an adult in good health.

The chain carries TRBV5-6 and TRBJ2-7, with D uncertain. This CDR3 comprises 12 residues. V shed 5 bases and J shed 6 bases, with 12 bases lying between them. Germline V lookup: CDR1 SGHDT, CDR2 YYEEEE. CDR3 coding DNA: TGTGCCAGCAGTTCCCGGCCCACCGAGCAGTACTTC. The encoded protein is CASSSRPTEQYF.

J is TRBJ1-4 and V is TRBV29-1, with TRBD1 identical over 8 bases. The CDR3 has 14 residues. Germline assignment: CDR1 SQVTM and CDR2 ANQGSEA. J lost 8 bases, V lost 0 bases, and 5 bases had no gene match. This CDR3 reads CSVEDGDRREKLFF. CDR3 nucleotide sequence: TGCAGCGTTGAAGATGGGGACAGGAGAGAAAAACTGTTTTTT.

This chain uses TRBV4-1 with TRBJ1-2, with D perhaps TRBD1 (6 bases). CDR1 MGHRA and CDR2 YSYEKL come from the germline V gene. This CDR3 is 15 amino acids long. Trimming cost V 4 bases and J 4 bases, with 16 bases left between them. The CDR3 bases are TGCGCCAGCAGCCGCCCATCGGGACATATCTATGGCTACACCTTC. Protein product: CASSRPSGHIYGYTF.

The chain links TRBV6-5 to TRBJ1-1; D gene ambiguous. The V end was cut by 5 bases, the J end by 1 base, with 11 bases between. The CDR3 loop spans 14 amino acids. Per germline, CDR1 MNHEY and CDR2 SVGAGI. The CDR3 nucleotides read TGTGCCAGCAGTCAGAGCTACTCGAACACTGAAGCTTTCTTT. Translated: CASSQSYSNTEAFF.

The J gene is TRBJ2-7, the V gene TRBV6-2 or TRBV6-3; no clear D. With 2 bases removed from V and 0 bases from J, the gap between germline ends came to 17 bases. Germline CDR1 MNHEY, CDR2 SVGEGT. This CDR3 is built from 17 residues. The CDR3 DNA is TGTGCCAGCAGTTACCCAAGGACCGACGTAAGCTCCTACGAGCAGTACTTC. It translates to CASSYPRTDVSSYEQYF.

The chain has TRBV7-9 and TRBJ2-5; D remains ambiguous. CDR3 length equals 12 residues. V was pared by 1 base and J by 5 bases, with 5 bases between. The germline CDR1 and CDR2 sequences are SEHNR and FQNEAQ (reference sequence). DNA of the CDR3: TGTGCCAGCAGCTTAGATGGGGAGACCCAGTACTTC. This gives the protein CASSLDGETQYF.

The chain has TRBV4-2 and TRBJ1-6; D perhaps matches TRBD1 (6 bases). The V end was cut by 5 bases, the J end by 3 bases, with 11 bases between. The CDR3 has 15 amino acids. Germline V gives CDR1 LGHNA, CDR2 YNFKEQ. This CDR3 reads CASSYRVGYNSPLHF. DNA for the CDR3: TGTGCCAGCAGCTACAGGGTAGGCTATAATTCACCCCTCCACTTT.

The chain recombines TRBV28 with TRBJ1-2; possible D gene TRBD1, 5 bases. The germline V gene encodes CDR1 MDHEN and CDR2 SYDVKM. V lost 1 base and J 3 bases, leaving 12 bases between the germline ends. CDR3 size: 15 residues. CDR3 in amino acids: CASSLSYRTDYGYTF. CDR3 DNA sequence: TGTGCCAGCAGTTTATCGTACAGGACGGACTATGGCTACACCTTC.

This clone showed up just a few times. The rearrangement links TRBV25-1 to TRBJ1-1; D is ambiguous. V lost 4 bases to trimming and J lost 7 bases, with 10 bases between them. CDR3 length equals 12 residues. The germline V gene encodes CDR1 MGHDK and CDR2 SYGVNS. DNA of the CDR3: TGTGCCAGCAGTGCCGACGGCTTTGAAGCTTTCTTT. Translation: CASSADGFEAFF.

The CDR3: CASSSGYRGKDYGYTF. The CDR3 nucleotides read TGTGCCAGCAGCTCTGGATACAGGGGAAAGGACTATGGCTACACCTTC. The J gene is TRBJ1-2, the V gene TRBV7-9, with 7 nucleotides matching TRBD1. V lost 4 bases to trimming and J lost 3 bases; unmatched junction nucleotides: 11. This CDR3 region has 16 residues. Germline CDR1 and CDR2: SEHNR and FQNEAQ (reference sequence).

The rearrangement uses TRBV7-3 and TRBJ2-1; 7 bases map to TRBD2. The J segment lost 7 bases and the V segment lost 2 bases, leaving 5 bases of the junction unmatched. The CDR3 contains 14 residues. CDR1 and CDR2 (germline): SGHTA, FQGTGA. The CDR3 region has the DNA TGTGCCAGCAGCTTAGTGGGAGGGTGGAATGAGCAGTTCTTC. It is translated as CASSLVGGWNEQFF. Variable domain in full (rest from reference TRBV7-3 and TRBJ2-1): GAGVSQTPSNKVTEKGKYVELRCDPISGHTALYWYRQSLGQGPEFLIYFQGTGAADDSGLPNDRFFAVRPEGSVSTLKIQRTERGDSAVYLCASSLVGGWNEQFFGPGTRLTVL.

This clone was seen only a few times. The rearrangement links TRBV5-4 to TRBJ2-1; no clear D gene. CDR1 and CDR2 (germline): SGHNT, YYREEE (reference sequence). Trimming removed 1 base from V and 8 bases from J, with 4 bases in between. The CDR3 is 11 amino acids. The CDR3 reads CASSLIDEQFF. The CDR3 DNA follows: TGTGCCAGCAGCTTGATTGATGAGCAGTTCTTC.

The chain uses TRBV28 and TRBJ1-1, with D possibly being TRBD1 (5 bases). Deletions cut 6 bases from V and 5 bases from J, with 16 bases between. The germline CDR1 and CDR2 sequences are MDHEN and SYDVKM. This CDR3 region has 14 residues. CDR3 sequence reads: CASSSGGVSTEAFF. The CDR3 coding sequence is TGTGCCAGCAGCTCGGGAGGGGTGTCGACTGAAGCTTTCTTT.

V and J are TRBV2 and TRBJ1-5, with 7 bases lining up with TRBD1. Germline CDR1 SNHLY, CDR2 FYNNEI. The CDR3 contains 14 residues. The junction had 4 bases not matched to a gene; V was cut back by 6 bases and J by 2 bases. CDR3 nucleotides: TGTGCCAGCAGAGATGACAGGGGCAATCAGCCCCAGCATTTT. It yields the protein CASRDDRGNQPQHF. The entire variable domain, with the rest obtained from reference TRBV2 and TRBJ1-5, is as follows: EPEVTQTPSHQVTQMGQEVILRCVPISNHLYFYWYRQILGQKVEFLVSFYNNEISEKSEIFDDQFSVERPDGSNFTLKIRSTKLEDSAMYFCASRDDRGNQPQHFGDGTRLSIL.

The chain joins TRBV7-3 to TRBJ1-5; no clear D. CDR1 and CDR2 (germline): SGHTA, FQGTGA. Trimming left V 1 base short and J 0 bases short, with 1 base between. The CDR3 totals 13 residues. CDR3 in DNA: TGTGCCAGCAGCTTAAGTAGCAATCAGCCCCAGCATTTT. This gives the protein CASSLSSNQPQHF.

V is TRBV6-5 and J is TRBJ1-5; 9 bases line up with TRBD1. CDR1 and CDR2 (germline): MNHEY, SVGAGI. The CDR3 extends over 15 amino acids. Losses at the gene ends were 0 bases for V and 7 bases for J; bases not matched to a gene: 4. The CDR3 region has the DNA TGTGCCAGCAGTTACTCGGGACAGGGAAGCCAGCCCCAGCATTTT. Its translation: CASSYSGQGSQPQHF.

The chain uses TRBV28 and TRBJ2-2, with a weak D call TRBD1 (5 bases). Trimming pared 8 bases from V and 5 bases from J, leaving 15 bases between. Germline CDR1 is MDHEN and CDR2 is SYDVKM. CDR3 size: 14 residues. The CDR3 DNA is TGTGCCAGCCGTCCGAGACAGACAACCGGGGAGCTGTTTTTT. Its translation is CASRPRQTTGELFF.

The chain is built from TRBV9 and TRBJ2-2, with D perhaps TRBD2 (6 bases). Germline V gene data show CDR1 as SGDLS and CDR2 as YYNGEE. V was trimmed by 1 base and J by 4 bases, leaving 14 bases between them. This CDR3 is built from 16 residues. The CDR3 bases are TGTGCCAGCAGCGTACTGGGGGGTCGTGGCACCGGGGAGCTGTTTTTT. Translation gives CASSVLGGRGTGELFF.

The CDR3 region is CASSSGTGEISGYTF. The CDR3 DNA follows: TGTGCCAGTAGTAGCGGGACAGGTGAAATAAGTGGCTACACCTTC. This rearrangement joins TRBV19 to TRBJ1-2; 8 bases align to TRBD1. J was trimmed by 7 bases and V by 4 bases; bases with no gene match: 11. This CDR3 is 15 amino acids long. Germline V gives CDR1 LNHDA, CDR2 SQIVND (reference sequence).